This T cell receptor (beta chain) came from a study of spatial heterogeneity in lung cancer. Time point denoted: sample taken at primary tumor resection. Whole RNA was taken from tumor, nontumor lung or frozen PBMC; it was then sequenced unsorted. Germline V gene lookup returns CDR1 MNHEY and CDR2 SVGEGT. CDR3 length: 12 amino acids. Trimming left V 4 bases short and J 6 bases short, with 10 bases between. TCRdb redid the calling of the 5' RACE reads with MiXCR, one entry per CDR3 protein. The table lists 4,000 to 6,000 distinct CDR3 sequences, around 17% of them singletons, with 20% to 25% in the top ten.

The chain links TRBV6-2 or TRBV6-3 to TRBJ2-7; D is perhaps TRBD1 (5 bases). The sequencing here drew on normal lung tissue next to the tumor, taken at surgery. This clonotype was obtained from a male donor with early-stage non-small cell lung cancer. CDR3 residues: CASSFQGGEQYF. Written as DNA, the CDR3 is TGTGCCAGCAGTTTCCAGGGCGGCGAGCAGTACTTC.